A selection of T cell receptor beta chains follows, all from one sample in a study of technical replicates of blood from a handful of donors. TCRdb's copy holds only in-frame clones and misses some; the assay was immunoSEQ multiplex PCR. The sample yields tens of thousands of clones, just under 95% seen once. Sequences were obtained from T cells isolated from PBMCs. The receptors were gathered from a human donor in good health. CDR3s include the opening cysteine and the closing phenylalanine or tryptophan. D genes are given only for firm matches. Some rows mark clone size as missing; the rest say once, few, many or name a class of expanded clone.

d_call: .; clone_size: .; j_call: TRBJ1-5; v_call: TRBV18; cdr3_nt: TGTGCCAGCTCACCTGATACAGGGTTGTCAGGTCAGCCCCAGCATTTT; cdr3_aa: CASSPDTGLSGQPQHF
d_call: TRBD2; clone_size: .; j_call: TRBJ2-7; v_call: TRBV28; cdr3_nt: TGTGCCAGCACCGAAAGAGACCTGGGACTAGCGGGAAAGTCCTACGAGCAGTACTTC; cdr3_aa: CASTERDLGLAGKSYEQYF
d_call: .; clone_size: .; j_call: TRBJ1-1; v_call: TRBV6-1; cdr3_nt: TGTGCCAGCTTCGAGACACCGATGAACACTGAAGCTTTCTTT; cdr3_aa: CASFETPMNTEAFF
d_call: TRBD2; clone_size: .; j_call: TRBJ2-5; v_call: TRBV6-1; cdr3_nt: TGTGCCAGCAGCGGGGGGGACCGAGAGACCCAGTACTTC; cdr3_aa: CASSGGDRETQYF
d_call: .; clone_size: .; j_call: TRBJ2-7; v_call: TRBV5-1; cdr3_nt: TGCGCCAGCAGCTTTGAGGAAAACCCGTACGAGCAGTACTTC; cdr3_aa: CASSFEENPYEQYF
d_call: .; clone_size: .; j_call: TRBJ1-2; v_call: TRBV7-9; cdr3_nt: TGTGCCAGCAGCTGGTACACGGAGGGGTATGGCTACACCTTC; cdr3_aa: CASSWYTEGYGYTF
d_call: .; clone_size: .; j_call: TRBJ2-7; v_call: TRBV25-1; cdr3_nt: TGTGCCAGCAGTCCTGGGGGGTACGAGCAGTACTTC; cdr3_aa: CASSPGGYEQYF
d_call: .; clone_size: .; j_call: TRBJ1-3; v_call: TRBV28; cdr3_nt: TGTGCCAGCAGTTTGGTCTACTCTGGAAACACCATATATTTT; cdr3_aa: CASSLVYSGNTIYF
d_call: .; clone_size: .; j_call: TRBJ2-7; v_call: TRBV20-1; cdr3_nt: TGCAGTGCAATTCAGGGGTTCGAGCAGTACTTC; cdr3_aa: CSAIQGFEQYF
d_call: .; clone_size: .; j_call: TRBJ1-5; v_call: TRBV28; cdr3_nt: TGTGCCAGCAGTTCCCTAACAGGGAATCAGCCCCAGCATTTT; cdr3_aa: CASSSLTGNQPQHF
d_call: .; clone_size: .; j_call: TRBJ1-4; v_call: TRBV6-5; cdr3_nt: TGTGCCAGCAGTTACACCGTCGCAGGGTCGGATGAAAAACTGTTTTTT; cdr3_aa: CASSYTVAGSDEKLFF
d_call: .; clone_size: .; j_call: TRBJ1-2; v_call: TRBV10-2; cdr3_nt: TGCGCCAGCAGTTTGACAGGAAACTATGGCTACACCTTC; cdr3_aa: CASSLTGNYGYTF
d_call: .; clone_size: .; j_call: TRBJ1-3; v_call: TRBV6-5; cdr3_nt: TGTGCCAGCAGTTACGGGTCAGGGTCTGGAAACACCATATATTTT; cdr3_aa: CASSYGSGSGNTIYF
d_call: .; clone_size: .; j_call: TRBJ2-7; v_call: TRBV5-5; cdr3_nt: TGTGCCAGCAGCCCCCGTCAGGGGCCCTACGAGCAGTACTTC; cdr3_aa: CASSPRQGPYEQYF
d_call: TRBD1; clone_size: .; j_call: TRBJ1-4; v_call: TRBV7-9; cdr3_nt: TGTGCCAGCAGCTGGGGCGGGACAGATGAAAAACTGTTTTTT; cdr3_aa: CASSWGGTDEKLFF
d_call: TRBD1; clone_size: .; j_call: TRBJ2-1; v_call: TRBV30; cdr3_nt: TGTGCCTGGAGTATGGGACAGAGCTCCTACAATGAGCAGTTCTTC; cdr3_aa: CAWSMGQSSYNEQFF
d_call: TRBD2; clone_size: .; j_call: TRBJ2-1; v_call: TRBV27; cdr3_nt: TGTGCCAGCAGTTTATCGTTGGGGGGGGAGCAGTTCTTC; cdr3_aa: CASSLSLGGEQFF
d_call: TRBD1; clone_size: .; j_call: TRBJ2-7; v_call: TRBV10-3; cdr3_nt: TGTGCCATCAGTAATCCGGGACAGGGATCGTTCGAGCAGTACTTC; cdr3_aa: CAISNPGQGSFEQYF
d_call: TRBD2; clone_size: .; j_call: TRBJ2-7; v_call: TRBV7-8; cdr3_nt: TGTGCCAGCAGCCTACGACTAGCGGGAGCGGACGAGCAGTACTTC; cdr3_aa: CASSLRLAGADEQYF
d_call: .; clone_size: .; j_call: TRBJ1-1; v_call: TRBV2; cdr3_nt: TGTGCCAGCAGTCCATTTACACCGAACACTGAAGCTTTCTTT; cdr3_aa: CASSPFTPNTEAFF
d_call: .; clone_size: .; j_call: TRBJ2-1; v_call: TRBV4-1; cdr3_nt: TGCGCCACCACCGGGGAGGAGAGCTCCTACAATGAGCAGTTCTTC; cdr3_aa: CATTGEESSYNEQFF
d_call: .; clone_size: .; j_call: TRBJ2-2; v_call: TRBV18; cdr3_nt: TGTGCCAGCTCACCTCCTAGACAGCCTAGGGAGCTGTTTTTT; cdr3_aa: CASSPPRQPRELFF
d_call: TRBD1; clone_size: few; j_call: TRBJ1-1; v_call: TRBV4-1; cdr3_nt: TGCGCCAGCAGCCAAGAGGACAGGGTGAACACTGAAGCTTTCTTT; cdr3_aa: CASSQEDRVNTEAFF
d_call: .; clone_size: .; j_call: TRBJ2-7; v_call: TRBV7-9; cdr3_nt: TGTGCCAGCAGTCTCCCCCCGTGGGCTGAGCAGTACTTC; cdr3_aa: CASSLPPWAEQYF
d_call: .; clone_size: .; j_call: TRBJ1-4; v_call: TRBV4-1; cdr3_nt: TGCGCCAGCAGCCAAGGGAACGGAGCAACTAATGAAAAACTGTTTTTT; cdr3_aa: CASSQGNGATNEKLFF
d_call: TRBD1; clone_size: .; j_call: TRBJ1-2; v_call: TRBV27; cdr3_nt: TGTGCCAGCAGCCCGAACAGGGGTTTCGGATATGGCTACACCTTC; cdr3_aa: CASSPNRGFGYGYTF
d_call: TRBD2; clone_size: .; j_call: TRBJ2-2; v_call: TRBV28; cdr3_nt: TGTGCCAGCAGTTTAGCGGGAGGTAACCCCGGGGAGCTGTTTTTT; cdr3_aa: CASSLAGGNPGELFF
d_call: .; clone_size: .; j_call: TRBJ1-1; v_call: TRBV5-6; cdr3_nt: TGTGCCAGCAGCTTGGATCCCCTTGAAGCTTTCTTT; cdr3_aa: CASSLDPLEAFF
d_call: .; clone_size: once; j_call: TRBJ2-7; v_call: TRBV13; cdr3_nt: TGTGCCAGCAGCTTGACGGGGGGCCCTCTTAATTACGAGCAGTACTTC; cdr3_aa: CASSLTGGPLNYEQYF
d_call: TRBD1; clone_size: .; j_call: TRBJ1-6; v_call: TRBV19; cdr3_nt: TGTGCCAGTAGTATTCAGGACAGGGGCAATTCGCGCCTCCACTTT; cdr3_aa: CASSIQDRGNSRLHF
d_call: .; clone_size: once; j_call: TRBJ2-6; v_call: TRBV7-9; cdr3_nt: TGTGCCAGCACCTTTCCGTTATCTGGGGCCAACGTCCTGACTTTC; cdr3_aa: CASTFPLSGANVLTF
d_call: TRBD2; clone_size: .; j_call: TRBJ2-1; v_call: TRBV10-3; cdr3_nt: TGTGCCATCAGTGAGTCAAGTACGGGACTAGCGGGGGAGTGTGAGCAGTTCTTC; cdr3_aa: CAISESSTGLAGECEQFF
d_call: .; clone_size: .; j_call: TRBJ1-5; v_call: TRBV28; cdr3_nt: TGTGCCAGCAGCCCAAGGGGTAGCCAGCCCCAGCATTTT; cdr3_aa: CASSPRGSQPQHF
d_call: TRBD2; clone_size: .; j_call: TRBJ2-2; v_call: TRBV5-4; cdr3_nt: TGTGCCAGCAGCTTGGGACTAGCGGGATCCGGGGAGCTGTTTTTT; cdr3_aa: CASSLGLAGSGELFF
d_call: TRBD1; clone_size: .; j_call: TRBJ2-2; v_call: TRBV9; cdr3_nt: TGTGCCAGCAGCATAGGACAGGGGGCGCGCGGGGAGCTGTTTTTT; cdr3_aa: CASSIGQGARGELFF
d_call: TRBD2; clone_size: .; j_call: TRBJ2-1; v_call: TRBV6-1; cdr3_nt: TGTGCCAGCAGTGAACAGGGTGGGGCTAGCGGGACGAACAATGAGCAGTTCTTC; cdr3_aa: CASSEQGGASGTNNEQFF
d_call: .; clone_size: .; j_call: TRBJ1-1; v_call: TRBV7-8; cdr3_nt: TGTGCCAGCAGCTTAGTTCCAGGCGATTTGGAAGCTTTCTTT; cdr3_aa: CASSLVPGDLEAFF
d_call: .; clone_size: .; j_call: TRBJ1-1; v_call: TRBV5-4; cdr3_nt: TGTGCCAGCAGCTTACATTCCACTAAGCAGGCTTTCTTT; cdr3_aa: CASSLHSTKQAFF
d_call: .; clone_size: .; j_call: TRBJ1-2; v_call: TRBV19; cdr3_nt: TGTGCCAGTAACTTGGGGGGATATGGCTACACCTTC; cdr3_aa: CASNLGGYGYTF
d_call: .; clone_size: .; j_call: TRBJ1-1; v_call: TRBV5-4; cdr3_nt: TGTGCCAGCAGCCTAGGACAGACCATGAACACTGAAGCTTTCTTT; cdr3_aa: CASSLGQTMNTEAFF
d_call: .; clone_size: .; j_call: TRBJ2-2; v_call: TRBV29-1; cdr3_nt: TGCAGCGGGTCTAGCGCCGGGGAGCTGTTTTTT; cdr3_aa: CSGSSAGELFF
d_call: .; clone_size: .; j_call: TRBJ1-3; v_call: TRBV5-1; cdr3_nt: TGCGCCAGCAGCTTGGGCAGTTCTGGAAACACCATATATTTT; cdr3_aa: CASSLGSSGNTIYF
d_call: TRBD2; clone_size: .; j_call: TRBJ2-1; v_call: TRBV7-9; cdr3_nt: TGTGCCAGCAGCTTAAGGAGCGGGAGGGCCCCCTACAATGAGCAGTTCTTC; cdr3_aa: CASSLRSGRAPYNEQFF
d_call: .; clone_size: once; j_call: TRBJ1-1; v_call: TRBV7-9; cdr3_nt: TGTGCCAGCAGCTTAACGGTTGAAGCTTTCTTT; cdr3_aa: CASSLTVEAFF
d_call: .; clone_size: .; j_call: TRBJ1-5; v_call: TRBV10-3; cdr3_nt: TGTGCCATCACCCGCGGATACGGGGATCGCGATAGCAATCAGCCCCAGCATTTT; cdr3_aa: CAITRGYGDRDSNQPQHF
d_call: TRBD2; clone_size: .; j_call: TRBJ2-1; v_call: TRBV6-1; cdr3_nt: TGTGCCAGCGGGACTAGGGATGAGCAGTTCTTC; cdr3_aa: CASGTRDEQFF
d_call: .; clone_size: .; j_call: TRBJ2-1; v_call: TRBV4-1; cdr3_nt: TGCGCCAGCAGCCAAGATCAGGCTAGCCAAGGCCCCTACAATGAGCAGTTCTTC; cdr3_aa: CASSQDQASQGPYNEQFF
d_call: .; clone_size: .; j_call: TRBJ2-3; v_call: TRBV10-1; cdr3_nt: TGCGCCAGCAGTGCCGGGACTTTGGATACGCAGTATTTT; cdr3_aa: CASSAGTLDTQYF
d_call: .; clone_size: once; j_call: TRBJ2-3; v_call: TRBV10-1; cdr3_nt: TGCGCCAGCAGTGAGTTATTATACCGGGGGACAGATACGCAGTATTTT; cdr3_aa: CASSELLYRGTDTQYF
d_call: TRBD2; clone_size: .; j_call: TRBJ2-2; v_call: TRBV2; cdr3_nt: TGTGCTTCTGTCCCGGCTAGCGGGAACACCGGGGAGCTGTTTTTT; cdr3_aa: CASVPASGNTGELFF
d_call: .; clone_size: .; j_call: TRBJ2-7; v_call: TRBV7-7; cdr3_nt: TGTGCCAGCAGCTTAGCGCAACGGGTAAGCTCCTACGAGCAGTACTTC; cdr3_aa: CASSLAQRVSSYEQYF
d_call: TRBD1; clone_size: .; j_call: TRBJ1-1; v_call: TRBV4-2; cdr3_nt: TGTGCCAGCAGCACACAGGGGGCGCGCACTGAAGCTTTCTTT; cdr3_aa: CASSTQGARTEAFF
d_call: .; clone_size: .; j_call: TRBJ2-3; v_call: TRBV5-6; cdr3_nt: TGTGCCAGCAGCCGGAGTGGGGGCTGGGGCACAGATACGCAGTATTTT; cdr3_aa: CASSRSGGWGTDTQYF